Below, 20 T cell receptor beta chains from the same sample are listed, as sequenced in a study of shared clonotypes between healthy human individuals. Produced via immunoSEQ multiplex PCR; TCRdb's table is partial and in-frame only. This table holds millions of clones, over 85% found once. The sample consisted of naive CD4+ T cells sorted from blood. Subset in this sample: CD45RA+ positively selected. The receptors here all came from a man between 18 and 29 years old in good health.

The chain is built from TRBV7-9 and TRBJ1-1, with 8 bases fitting TRBD1. The CDR3 is made up of 12 amino acids. After removal of 4 bases from V and 6 bases from J, the junction contained 1 base not matched to a gene. CDR1 SEHNR and CDR2 FQNEAQ come from the germline V gene (reference sequence). CDR3 region: CASSSGQAEAFF. CDR3 coding DNA: TGTGCCAGCAGCTCGGGACAGGCTGAAGCTTTCTTT.

The chain combines TRBV6-8 with TRBJ2-3, with 7 bases that match TRBD2. The germline CDR1 and CDR2 sequences are MNHGY and SAAAGT. Trimming at V came to 2 bases and at J to 0 bases, leaving 5 bases not matched to a gene. This CDR3 contains 16 residues. The CDR3 protein is CASSYPLGGSTDTQYF. The CDR3, as DNA: TGTGCCAGCAGTTACCCGCTCGGGGGGAGCACAGATACGCAGTATTTT.

Notes on this clone: Other DNA sequences within the sample encode an identical CDR3. The chain is built from TRBV18 and TRBJ2-5; unclear D gene. Germline CDR1 is KGHSH and CDR2 is LQKENI. The V end was cut by 4 bases, the J end by 5 bases, with 8 bases between. CDR3 length: 12 residues. The CDR3 reads CASSRSGETQYF. The CDR3 DNA follows: TGTGCCAGCTCACGAAGTGGGGAGACCCAGTACTTC.

The table lists this clone with a few counts. This chain links TRBV30 with TRBJ1-5; no clear D. Germline CDR1 and CDR2: GTSNPN and SVGIG (reference sequence). The V gene lost 1 base and the J gene lost 6 bases, with 7 bases spanning the gap. The CDR3 is 12 amino acids. The CDR3 here is CAWSDPGQPQHF. The CDR3 bases are TGTGCCTGGAGTGATCCCGGTCAGCCCCAGCATTTT.

The chain is built from TRBV18 and TRBJ2-5, with D unclear. CDR3 length: 13 amino acids. In germline, CDR1 is KGHSH, CDR2 LQKENI. Trimming took off 5 bases at V and 2 bases at J, with 9 bases between the two ends. DNA for the CDR3: TGTGCCAGCTCAGCCCTGCCTCAAGAGACCCAGTACTTC. It yields the protein CASSALPQETQYF.

The chain recombines TRBV5-1 with TRBJ2-7; 11 nucleotides align to TRBD2. In germline, CDR1 is SGHRS, CDR2 YFSETQ. The CDR3 length is 15 residues. Trimming at V came to 2 bases and at J to 7 bases, leaving 8 bases not matched to a gene. Here the CDR3 DNA reads TGCGCCAGCAGCTTCTCTCCGGCTAGCGGGAGGGAGCAGTACTTC. Amino acid sequence: CASSFSPASGREQYF. Drawing the rest from reference TRBV5-1 and TRBJ2-7, the complete variable domain is KAGVTQTPRYLIKTRGQQVTLSCSPISGHRSVSWYQQTPGQGLQFLFEYFSETQRNKGNFPGRFSGRQFSNSRSEMNVSTLELGDSALYLCASSFSPASGREQYFGPGTRLTVT.

This chain uses TRBV5-4 with TRBJ2-7; no reliable D call. This CDR3 comprises 12 residues. Per the germline V gene, CDR1 is SGHNT and CDR2 is YYREEE (reference sequence). Trimming shortened V by 10 bases and J by 0 bases, and 11 bases separated the two germline ends. The CDR3: CAGRGISYEQYF. The CDR3 DNA follows: TGTGCCGGACGAGGCATCTCCTACGAGCAGTACTTC.

With respect to this clone: The junction and the germline gene differ at one end; a read error may be behind it. V usage is TRBV5-1 and J usage is TRBJ2-5, with TRBD1 as a possible D gene (6 bases). The CDR3 contains 14 residues. Germline CDR1 SGHRS, CDR2 YFSETQ. This CDR3 reads CAGSRAGDQETQYF. CDR3 nucleotides: TGCGCCGGCAGTAGGGCAGGGGACCAAGAGACCCAGTACTTC.

V is TRBV9 and J is TRBJ1-1; D unclear. V shed 7 bases and J shed 0 bases, with 13 bases lying between them. The germline V gene encodes CDR1 SGDLS and CDR2 YYNGEE. The CDR3 contains 14 residues. CDR3 in DNA: TGTGCCAGCGGAGTGACGGCAATGAACACTGAAGCTTTCTTT. This encodes CASGVTAMNTEAFF.

The V call is TRBV4-3, the J call TRBJ1-2; D call uncertain. The CDR3 has 14 residues. The germline gives CDR1 LGHNA, CDR2 YSLEER. Trimming took off 3 bases at V and 3 bases at J, with 11 bases between the two ends. CDR3 sequence reads: CASSQTPSDYGYTF. The DNA for the CDR3 is TGCGCCAGCAGCCAGACCCCCTCGGACTATGGCTACACCTTC.

The chain carries TRBV10-3 and TRBJ1-2; D is undetermined. CDR1 and CDR2 from the germline V gene are ENHRY and SYGVKD. The CDR3 is 14 residues long. V gave up 2 bases and J gave up 0 bases, with 7 bases separating them. In DNA, the CDR3 is TGTGCCATCAGTGAGCCCGGTACTAACTATGGCTACACCTTC. This translates into CAISEPGTNYGYTF.

The rearrangement links TRBV19 to TRBJ2-1; D not resolved. CDR1 is LNHDA, CDR2 SQIVND, per germline (reference sequence). There are 16 residues in the CDR3. V was cut by 3 bases and J by 9 bases, with 21 bases left in between. Written as DNA, the CDR3 is TGTGCCAGTAGTATTCCCCCTCTATTTCACAATAGTGAGCAGTTCTTC. This gives the protein CASSIPPLFHNSEQFF.

CDR3 sequence (DNA): TGTGCCAGCAGCCCACAGGGGGAGGACGGGGAGCTGTTTTTT. Translation: CASSPQGEDGELFF. The rearrangement uses TRBV7-3 and TRBJ2-2, with TRBD1 identical over 8 bases. V lost 5 bases to trimming and J lost 7 bases; unmatched junction nucleotides: 6. CDR1 and CDR2 from the germline V gene are SGHTA and FQGTGA. The CDR3 is 14 amino acids.

The V call is TRBV10-3, the J call TRBJ2-3, with no clear D. The CDR3 loop spans 13 amino acids. V lost 8 bases to trimming and J lost 3 bases, with 12 bases between them. Germline loops: CDR1 ENHRY, CDR2 SYGVKD. The CDR3 is CAIGPAPTDTQYF. The CDR3 DNA reads TGTGCCATCGGCCCCGCGCCTACAGATACGCAGTATTTT.

The chain has TRBV4-2 and TRBJ2-5; no clear D gene. V lost 7 bases to trimming and J lost 4 bases, with 7 bases between them. The CDR3 length is 11 residues. Germline V gives CDR1 LGHNA, CDR2 YNFKEQ. CDR3: CASTNAETQYF. The CDR3, as DNA: TGTGCCAGCACCAACGCAGAGACCCAGTACTTC.

As regards this clone: The same CDR3 is also encoded by other DNA sequences in this sample. The CDR3 is CASSPGQGNEKLFF. CDR3 bases: TGCGCCAGCAGCCCGGGACAGGGAAATGAAAAACTGTTTTTT. The chain couples TRBV5-1 to TRBJ1-4, with 9 positions matching TRBD1. The CDR3 spans 14 residues. V was pared by 4 bases and J by 5 bases, with 3 bases of the junction left unmatched. Germline lookup yields CDR1 SGHRS and CDR2 YFSETQ.

This rearrangement joins TRBV18 to TRBJ2-1; 9 nucleotides align to TRBD2. With V trimmed by 4 bases and J by 6 bases, 7 bases remained unmatched. CDR1 and CDR2 (germline): KGHSH, LQKENI. The CDR3 contains 15 residues. The CDR3 loop is CASSRGGGALNEQFF. Here the CDR3 DNA reads TGTGCCAGCTCACGAGGCGGGGGGGCCCTCAATGAGCAGTTCTTC.

The rearrangement uses TRBV19 and TRBJ1-1; D is undetermined. V was shortened by 0 bases and J by 7 bases, with 9 bases between the two germline ends. This CDR3 is built from 13 residues. Germline V CDR1 and CDR2: LNHDA, SQIVND (reference sequence). DNA of the CDR3: TGTGCCAGTAGTATAGAGGCGGGGATTGAAGCTTTCTTT. As protein: CASSIEAGIEAFF. Complete variable domain (other parts from reference TRBV19 and TRBJ1-1): DGGITQSPKYLFRKEGQNVTLSCEQNLNHDAMYWYRQDPGQGLRLIYYSQIVNDFQKGDIAEGYSVSREKKESFPLTVTSAQKNPTAFYLCASSIEAGIEAFFGQGTRLTVV.

The CDR3 bases are TGTGCCAGCAGCTTCCTAGCGGGGGCGGGAACCGGGGAGCTGTTTTTT. Amino acid sequence: CASSFLAGAGTGELFF. The chain joins TRBV7-2 to TRBJ2-2; 10 nucleotides align to TRBD2. From germline, CDR1 is SGHTA and CDR2 FQGNSA. The CDR3 consists of 16 residues. V gave up 3 bases and J gave up 5 bases; unmatched junction bases: 6.

The chain employs TRBV10-3 and TRBJ2-3; the D is unclear. V gave up 2 bases and J gave up 3 bases, with 6 bases separating them. The CDR3 is 13 amino acids. Germline-derived CDR1 and CDR2 are ENHRY and SYGVKD. CDR3 coding DNA: TGTGCCATCAGTGAGGGAGTAACAGATACGCAGTATTTT. This codes for CAISEGVTDTQYF.